Each of the 21 T cell receptor beta chains below was sequenced from the same sample in a study of blood T cell repertoires in COVID-19 (dated by TCRdb to 2020 to 2021). Receptor libraries were prepared by the immunoSEQ multiplex PCR assay. This immuneACCESS table, as held by TCRdb, lists in-frame sequences with V and J called but not all clones. Of the missing ones, under half trace to an unresolved V gene in checked studies; the others have no known cause. Present in this sample are 90,000 to 100,000 clones, over 75% of which were seen just once. The leading ten clones occupy over 4.5% of the sample. The specimen was peripheral blood. The receptor source for this set is a man aged 45-60 years with acute or convalescent COVID-19.

This clone was picked up one time. The chain is built from TRBV25-1 and TRBJ1-2; D may be TRBD1 (5 bases). This CDR3 comprises 18 residues. The germline V and J ends were trimmed by 1 base and 4 bases, with 22 bases remaining between them. Germline V gene sequence: CDR1 MGHDK, CDR2 SYGVNS. This chain's CDR3 is CASSESGPNRWGGYGYTF. The CDR3 DNA follows: TGTGCCAGCAGTGAATCCGGTCCAAACAGGTGGGGGGGCTATGGCTACACCTTC.

The chain employs TRBV18 and TRBJ2-1; possibly TRBD2 for D (6 bases). The V end was cut by 1 base, the J end by 0 bases, with 13 bases between. The CDR3 is 17 amino acids. Germline loops: CDR1 KGHSH, CDR2 LQKENI. The CDR3 coding sequence is TGTGCCAGCTCACCACTCCCAGCGGGTTCCTCCTACAATGAGCAGTTCTTC. It translates to CASSPLPAGSSYNEQFF.

This clone was recorded once. J is TRBJ1-1 and V is TRBV29-1; perhaps TRBD1 as D (5 bases). V was cut by 4 bases and J by 5 bases, with 11 bases left in between. CDR1 SQVTM and CDR2 ANQGSEA come from the germline V gene. The CDR3 extends over 12 amino acids. This CDR3 is CSVVIRGTEAFF. The DNA of the CDR3 is TGCAGCGTTGTCATTAGGGGAACTGAAGCTTTCTTT.

This chain links TRBV9 with TRBJ2-7, with D possibly matching TRBD2 (6 bases). The CDR3 runs to 12 residues. The germline V and J ends were trimmed by 3 bases and 3 bases, with 7 bases remaining between them. Germline V gene sequence: CDR1 SGDLS, CDR2 YYNGEE. CDR3 residues: CASSGRGYEQYF. The CDR3, as DNA: TGTGCCAGCAGCGGGAGGGGCTACGAGCAGTACTTC.

The DNA of the CDR3 is TGTGCCAGCAGCTTACTTTCTAGCGGGAGAAATAATGAGCAGTTCTTC. Amino acid sequence: CASSLLSSGRNNEQFF. The gene calls are TRBV7-2 and TRBJ2-1, with 10 bases that match TRBD2. The CDR3 contains 16 residues. Germline V gives CDR1 SGHTA, CDR2 FQGNSA. Losses at the gene ends were 2 bases for V and 7 bases for J; bases not matched to a gene: 8.

This chain links TRBV7-2 with TRBJ2-2; 12 nucleotides align to TRBD2. V dropped 1 base and J dropped 3; count of bases not matched to a gene: 6. CDR3 length equals 18 residues. Per the germline V gene, CDR1 is SGHTA and CDR2 is FQGNSA. The CDR3 loop reads CASSLGLAGGSDTGELFF. The CDR3 DNA reads as TGTGCCAGCAGCTTAGGGCTAGCGGGAGGGTCGGACACCGGGGAGCTGTTTTTT.

This clone was counted once. The chain has TRBV5-6 and TRBJ2-3; perhaps TRBD2 as D (6 bases). The CDR3 extends over 18 amino acids. The ends were cut back, 2 bases at V and 0 bases at J, with 19 bases in the middle. From germline, CDR1 is SGHDT and CDR2 YYEEEE. The CDR3 DNA follows: TGTGCCAGCAGCTTTTTCTCGGGGGTTCAAACTAGCACAGATACGCAGTATTTT. Its translation is CASSFFSGVQTSTDTQYF. Complete variable domain (other parts from reference TRBV5-6 and TRBJ2-3): DAGVTQSPTHLIKTRGQQVTLRCSPKSGHDTVSWYQQALGQGPQFIFQYYEEEERQRGNFPDRFSGHQFPNYSSELNVNALLLGDSALYLCASSFFSGVQTSTDTQYFGPGTRLTVL.

V usage is TRBV19 and J usage is TRBJ1-2; 7 bases align to TRBD1. The CDR3 length is 14 residues. Trimming at V came to 6 bases and at J to 4 bases, leaving 8 bases not matched to a gene. Germline values: CDR1 LNHDA, CDR2 SQIVND (reference sequence). This CDR3 reads CASSDAGTAYGYTF. The CDR3 DNA follows: TGTGCCAGTAGCGATGCCGGGACAGCCTATGGCTACACCTTC.

Written as DNA, the CDR3 is TGCAGCGTTCCCACGGGACTTTTGAACACTGAAGCTTTCTTT. This translates into CSVPTGLLNTEAFF. The chain recombines TRBV29-1 with TRBJ1-1; tentative D call: TRBD1 (5 bases). CDR1 and CDR2 from the germline V gene are SQVTM and ANQGSEA. This CDR3 has 14 amino acids. The V and J ends lost 5 bases and 0 bases respectively, with 13 bases between them.

V usage is TRBV4-3 and J usage is TRBJ2-1; TRBD2 is a possible D gene (5 bases). The CDR3 runs to 13 residues. V shed 6 bases and J shed 3 bases, with 9 bases lying between them. Germline CDR1 is LGHNA and CDR2 is YSLEER. The CDR3, as DNA: TGCGCCAGCAGAGCCCGGGGCTACAATGAGCAGTTCTTC. The encoded protein is CASRARGYNEQFF.

The chain uses TRBV10-3 and TRBJ1-2; maybe TRBD1 (6 bases). Germline values: CDR1 ENHRY, CDR2 SYGVKD. CDR3 size: 13 residues. The ends were cut back, 8 bases at V and 5 bases at J, with 15 bases in the middle. CDR3 in amino acids: CAIWTGGGYGYTF. For the CDR3, the DNA is TGTGCCATCTGGACGGGAGGGGGGTATGGCTACACCTTC.

This clone was counted a single time. V is TRBV6-5 and J is TRBJ2-7; D is unclear. CDR1 and CDR2 from the germline V gene are MNHEY and SVGAGI. The CDR3 extends over 14 amino acids. Trimming took off 5 bases at V and 1 base at J, with 12 bases between the two ends. CDR3 DNA: TGTGCCAGCAGTCTGGATCGGGTGTCCTACGAGCAGTACTTC. It translates to CASSLDRVSYEQYF.

J is TRBJ1-2 and V is TRBV10-3; 9 nucleotides align to TRBD1. The V gene's germline CDR1 is ENHRY and CDR2 SYGVKD. This CDR3 has 13 residues. J lost 3 bases, V lost 7 bases, and 3 bases had no gene match. For the CDR3, the DNA is TGTGCCATCAACAGGGGGCAGGACTATGGCTACACCTTC. It specifies CAINRGQDYGYTF.

The chain links TRBV7-2 to TRBJ2-6, with D unclear. Germline CDR1 reads SGHTA; CDR2 reads FQGNSA. The CDR3 has 17 residues. The V end was cut by 1 base, the J end by 0 bases, with 10 bases between. CDR3 residues: CASSLDPGNSGANVLTF. CDR3 DNA: TGTGCCAGCAGCTTAGATCCAGGCAACTCTGGGGCCAACGTCCTGACTTTC.

This chain links TRBV5-1 with TRBJ1-3; D is undetermined. Per the germline V gene, CDR1 is SGHRS and CDR2 is YFSETQ. V shed 0 bases and J shed 3 bases, with 7 bases lying between them. The CDR3 runs to 14 residues. The CDR3 loop reads CASSLGGGGNTIYF. The CDR3 DNA reads TGCGCCAGCAGCTTGGGTGGCGGTGGAAACACCATATATTTT.

The chain recombines TRBV10-2 with TRBJ2-5; 9 bases are a match to TRBD2. CDR1 WSHSY and CDR2 SAAADI come from the germline V gene. Trimming took 2 bases from V and 1 from J; bases not matched to a gene: 5. CDR3 size: 16 residues. The CDR3 is CASSEGAGGGQETQYF. The CDR3 nucleotides read TGCGCCAGCAGTGAGGGGGCGGGAGGGGGCCAAGAGACCCAGTACTTC.

The chain carries TRBV12-3 or TRBV12-4 and TRBJ1-2; 10 bases are shared with TRBD1. V shed 6 bases and J 8 bases; nucleotides not matched to a gene: 6. The CDR3 totals 13 residues. The CDR3 sequence is CASRTGTGEGYTF. CDR3 nucleotide sequence: TGTGCCAGCAGGACAGGGACAGGGGAAGGCTACACCTTC.

CDR3 sequence reads: CASAPLGTGSPYEQYF. For the CDR3, the DNA is TGCGCCAGCGCGCCCCTGGGAACAGGGTCCCCCTACGAGCAGTACTTC. V and J are TRBV4-1 and TRBJ2-7; D perhaps matches TRBD1 (6 bases). Per germline, CDR1 MGHRA and CDR2 YSYEKL. The germline V and J ends were trimmed by 8 bases and 2 bases, with 22 bases remaining between them. This CDR3 region has 16 residues.

The chain employs TRBV19 and TRBJ2-7; D might be TRBD2 (5 bases). Trimming cost V 4 bases and J 6 bases, with 7 bases left between them. The germline gives CDR1 LNHDA, CDR2 SQIVND (reference sequence). The CDR3 totals 11 residues. The CDR3 DNA sequence: TGTGCCAGTAGTAGCGGGCCCGAGCAGTACTTC. It is translated as CASSSGPEQYF.

This sequence joins TRBV5-6 and TRBJ2-1; D ambiguous. The CDR3 contains 12 residues. With 1 base removed from V and 4 bases from J, the gap between germline ends came to 3 bases. Germline loops: CDR1 SGHDT, CDR2 YYEEEE. CDR3 sequence (DNA): TGTGCCAGCAGCTTGTCATACAATGAGCAGTTCTTC. Translating it yields CASSLSYNEQFF. The full variable domain, with the rest looked up from reference TRBV5-6 and TRBJ2-1, is DAGVTQSPTHLIKTRGQQVTLRCSPKSGHDTVSWYQQALGQGPQFIFQYYEEEERQRGNFPDRFSGHQFPNYSSELNVNALLLGDSALYLCASSLSYNEQFFGPGTRLTVL.

Only one count was recorded for this clone. The rearrangement links TRBV7-2 to TRBJ2-1; 7 nucleotides match TRBD2. Unmatched junction bases numbered 8, after V lost 0 bases and J lost 9 bases. Germline V gene data show CDR1 as SGHTA and CDR2 as FQGNSA. There are 15 residues in the CDR3. The CDR3 DNA sequence: TGTGCCAGCAGCTTAGCTTTGGGGGGAGGGGCTGAGCAGTTCTTC. Protein: CASSLALGGGAEQFF.